These 14 T cell receptor beta chains share one sample of origin, sequenced in a study of response to subunit inactivated influenza vaccine (dated by TCRdb to 2017 to 2018). The library came from RT-PCR. The run used an Illumina HiSeq 2500. In-frame beta chains were kept once TCRdb had trimmed the public reads at Q25 with fastp and called clones with MiXCR. When rows share a CDR3 protein, they turn into one entry using the most common DNA and genes. Here the sample has about 650,000 distinct CDR3 sequences; approximately 14% occur a single time. The ten biggest clones cover 6% to 9.5% of the sample. Here the sequenced sample was PBMCs from blood, taken around 15 days before vaccination. The receptors were gathered from a middle-aged man who received an inactivated influenza vaccine. Donor details come from another sample of the same person, matched by shared clones.

This clonotype has a handful of counts. The V and J genes are TRBV28 and TRBJ1-6; the D gene is possibly TRBD1 (5 bases). Germline V gene data show CDR1 as MDHEN and CDR2 as SYDVKM. This CDR3 region has 16 residues. V was cut by 3 bases and J by 7 bases, with 16 bases left in between. For the CDR3, the DNA is TGTGCCAGCAGTTTGGCCACGGCAGGGAACAATTCACCCCTCCACTTT. Protein product: CASSLATAGNNSPLHF.

In this sample, this clonotype turned up a few times. The V gene is TRBV6-1, the J gene TRBJ1-1, with no clear D. Germline CDR1 MNHNS, CDR2 SASEGT. Trimming pared 3 bases from V and 3 bases from J, leaving 11 bases between. CDR3 length: 14 amino acids. The CDR3 DNA follows: TGTGCCAGCAGTGAGTACAGCCTGGACACTGAAGCTTTCTTT. Translated, it gives CASSEYSLDTEAFF.

In its sample, this clonotype was seen many times. The chain links TRBV20-1 to TRBJ2-7; 8 bases align to TRBD2. Trimming cost V 5 bases and J 6 bases; bases outside gene matches: 6. The CDR3 loop spans 12 amino acids. The germline CDR1 and CDR2 sequences are DFQATT and SNEGSKA (reference sequence). In nucleotides, the CDR3 is TGCAGTGCTCCCGGGACTAGTGTCGAGCAGTACTTC. The encoded protein is CSAPGTSVEQYF.

The chain joins TRBV6-2 or TRBV6-3 to TRBJ2-7; D is unresolved. The CDR3 totals 13 residues. Between the trimmed V and J ends, which lost 2 bases and 3 bases, there was a span of 8 bases. Germline V CDR1 and CDR2: MNHEY, SVGEGT. The CDR3 protein is CASSYEPRYEQYF. CDR3 sequence (DNA): TGTGCCAGCAGTTACGAACCCCGCTACGAGCAGTACTTC.

There are a few counts of this clonotype. This chain connects TRBV30 to TRBJ2-7; D gene unclear. CDR3 length equals 11 residues. V lost 0 bases and J 6 bases, leaving 6 bases between the germline ends. Germline V lookup: CDR1 GTSNPN, CDR2 SVGIG (reference sequence). CDR3 protein: CAWSVAGEQYF. CDR3 in DNA: TGTGCCTGGAGTGTGGCTGGCGAGCAGTACTTC.

This chain uses TRBV7-8 with TRBJ2-3; TRBD2 might be the D (6 bases). The CDR3 loop spans 16 amino acids. The V gene lost 3 bases and the J gene lost 2 bases, with 15 bases spanning the gap. Germline V CDR1 and CDR2: SGHVS, FQNEAQ. CDR3: CASSLRWGEPTDTQYF. The DNA for the CDR3 is TGTGCCAGCAGCTTGAGGTGGGGGGAACCCACAGATACGCAGTATTTT.

This sequence joins TRBV30 and TRBJ1-2; no clear D gene. Germline values: CDR1 GTSNPN, CDR2 SVGIG (reference sequence). Trimming stripped 0 bases from V and 0 bases from J, with 5 bases between. CDR3 length: 13 residues. The CDR3 nucleotides are TGTGCCTGGAGTGTAATGTCTAACTATGGCTACACCTTC. This encodes CAWSVMSNYGYTF.

This chain joins TRBV4-3 and TRBJ2-5; 9 nucleotides agree with TRBD2. The CDR3 is 17 residues long. Germline V gene data show CDR1 as LGHNA and CDR2 as YSLEER. Trimming removed 0 bases from V and 4 bases from J; junction bases left unmatched: 9. CDR3 loop: CASSQDRWLAGRETQYF. The DNA for the CDR3 is TGCGCCAGCAGCCAAGATCGTTGGCTAGCGGGGCGAGAGACCCAGTACTTC.

The V and J genes are TRBV2 and TRBJ2-3; TRBD2 aligns across 8 bases. Germline V CDR1 and CDR2: SNHLY, FYNNEI. The CDR3 spans 15 residues. The V and J ends lost 4 bases and 3 bases, in that order; junction bases with no gene match: 6. The DNA of the CDR3 is TGTGCCAGCAGTGGAGCGGGAGTAGGGACAGATACGCAGTATTTT. Amino acid sequence: CASSGAGVGTDTQYF.

This rearrangement joins TRBV11-2 to TRBJ2-4, with TRBD2 matching over 11 bases. Germline loops: CDR1 SGHAT, CDR2 FQNNGV. The CDR3 sequence is 18 residues long. With 6 bases clipped from V and 0 bases from J, the junction kept 10 bases outside the gene matches. The CDR3 reads CASSSGTSGSLAKNIQYF. The CDR3, as DNA: TGTGCCAGCAGTTCCGGGACTAGCGGTTCTCTAGCCAAAAACATTCAGTACTTC.

This clonotype has just a few counts. The gene calls are TRBV5-1 and TRBJ2-7, with a weak D call TRBD1 (5 bases). Trimming removed 0 bases at V and 6 bases at J, with 16 bases between. The CDR3 sequence is 15 residues long. The germline V gene has CDR1 SGHRS and CDR2 YFSETQ. CDR3 nucleotide sequence: TGCGCCAGCAGCTTGGTAGGTGATGGGGCGACCGAGCAGTACTTC. Its translation is CASSLVGDGATEQYF.

The genes are TRBV4-1 and TRBJ1-1; D gene ambiguous. The length of the CDR3 is 14 residues. Germline CDR1 and CDR2: MGHRA and YSYEKL. Trimming shortened V by 6 bases and J by 6 bases, and 17 bases separated the two germline ends. CDR3 sequence: CASSPVLGMAEAFF. The DNA of the CDR3 is TGCGCCAGCAGTCCAGTTTTGGGGATGGCTGAAGCTTTCTTT.

The chain employs TRBV7-3 and TRBJ2-2, with D uncertain. The CDR3 is 15 residues long. Trimming shortened V by 2 bases and J by 4 bases, and 11 bases separated the two germline ends. Germline V gene lookup returns CDR1 SGHTA and CDR2 FQGTGA. CDR3 region: CASSLGLVGTGELFF. Here the CDR3 DNA reads TGTGCCAGCAGCTTAGGGCTAGTCGGCACCGGGGAGCTGTTTTTT.

The chain joins TRBV27 to TRBJ2-7; 9 bases fit TRBD1. V was clipped by 10 bases and J by 5 bases; unmatched bases: 9. The CDR3 runs 13 residues. CDR1 and CDR2 from the germline V gene are MNHEY and SMNVEV (reference sequence). CDR3 protein: CATPGQGPDEQYF. DNA for the CDR3: TGTGCCACTCCGGGACAGGGTCCCGACGAGCAGTACTTC.